The rows below give T cell receptor beta chains drawn from one sample of a study of blood T cell repertoires in COVID-19. Sequencing used immunoSEQ multiplex PCR; TCRdb keeps in-frame clones, though not all of them. The sample has tens of thousands of clones, 80% to 90% seen once. The specimen sequenced was peripheral blood. These receptors were collected from a woman aged 55-75 years with acute or convalescent COVID-19. Each CDR3 is given with its conserved first and last residue. The D gene is left open where the match is weak. Where a row states a size, it is once, few, many or the class of an expanded clone; other rows omit it.

>TRBJ1-1|.|few|TRBV18
TGTGCCAGCTCACCAGTGGCGGGTTACACTGAAGCTTTCTTT
CASSPVAGYTEAFF
>TRBJ2-5|TRBD1|.|TRBV27
TGTGCCAGCAGTCGGGACCCAGGGGGAGAGACCCAGTACTTC
CASSRDPGGETQYF
>TRBJ1-3|TRBD1|.|TRBV3-1/TRBV3-2
TGTGCCAGCAGTGGACAGGGTGCAATTGGAAACACCATATATTTT
CASSGQGAIGNTIYF
>TRBJ1-6|.|.|TRBV11-3
TGTGCCAGCAGCTTAGCCAGTAATTCACCCCTCCACTTT
CASSLASNSPLHF
>TRBJ1-1|.|.|TRBV6-2/TRBV6-3
TGTGCCAGCAGTTATACGAACGGAGCTTTCTTT
CASSYTNGAFF
>TRBJ1-1|.|few|TRBV6-5
TGTGCCAGCAGACAGGGTGAAGGCACTGAAGCTTTCTTT
CASRQGEGTEAFF
>TRBJ2-1|.|.|TRBV3-1/TRBV3-2
TGTGCCAGCAGCTTAATACTAGGCAATGAGCAGTTCTTC
CASSLILGNEQFF
>TRBJ1-2|TRBD1|.|TRBV4-1
TGCGCCAGCAGCCAAGGGAACGGACAGGGGGGTGGTCCGGGCTATGGCTACACCTTC
CASSQGNGQGGGPGYGYTF
>TRBJ2-7|.|.|TRBV30
TGTGCCTGGAGTCTGGTAGACTACGAGCAGTACTTC
CAWSLVDYEQYF
>TRBJ1-2|.|.|TRBV6-6
TGTGCCAGCAGTTACGAGGGGGTGCCCTATGGCTACACCTTC
CASSYEGVPYGYTF
>TRBJ1-2|.|.|TRBV5-4
TGTGCCAGCAGCTTATCGGGGTCTGACTATGGCTACACCTTC
CASSLSGSDYGYTF
>TRBJ1-2|TRBD1|.|TRBV10-1
TGCGCCAGCAGTGAGTGGACAGGGAACGGCTACACCTTC
CASSEWTGNGYTF
>TRBJ1-2|TRBD1|.|TRBV13
TGTGCCAGCAGCTCGAGACAGAAAGGACAGGAAAGGTATGGCTACACCTTC
CASSSRQKGQERYGYTF
>TRBJ1-2|.|.|TRBV10-1
TGCGCCAGCAGTGAGGGGGGGGGCAGGGACCGTAACTATGGCTACACCTTC
CASSEGGGRDRNYGYTF
>TRBJ2-3|.|.|TRBV21-1
TGTGCCAGCAGCAAAGGAGAGTTGACAGACACAGATACGCAGTATTTT
CASSKGELTDTDTQYF
>TRBJ2-7|.|.|TRBV19
TGTGCCAGTAGCCCTAATTACGACGAGCAGTACTTC
CASSPNYDEQYF
>TRBJ1-3|.|.|TRBV6-2/TRBV6-3
TGTGCCAGCAGTTACCTCACGGACATCGGAAACACCATATATTTT
CASSYLTDIGNTIYF
>TRBJ2-1|.|.|TRBV30
TGTGCCTGGAGTGGGACAGAGATCTCCTACAATGAGCAGTTCTTC
CAWSGTEISYNEQFF
>TRBJ1-1|.|.|TRBV5-3
TGTGCCAGAAGCGAAAATCTGAGAAGCGAAGCTTTCTTT
CARSENLRSEAFF
>TRBJ1-2|.|.|TRBV18
TGTGCCAGCCGAACAGGGAACTATGGCTACACCTTC
CASRTGNYGYTF
>TRBJ1-3|TRBD1|.|TRBV24-1
TGTGCCACCAGTGATTTTGAACAGGGGAGAAACACCATATATTTT
CATSDFEQGRNTIYF
>TRBJ1-2|.|.|TRBV29-1
TGCAGCGTACAGGGAGATGACTATGGCTACACCTTC
CSVQGDDYGYTF
>TRBJ1-4|.|.|TRBV4-3
TGCGCCAGCAGCCAAGCTCTCGGAGCACCCGGCGATGAAAAACTGTTTTTT
CASSQALGAPGDEKLFF
>TRBJ2-2|TRBD1|.|TRBV3-1/TRBV3-2
TGTGCCAGCAGCAACCGGGACAGGGTGACCGGGGAGCTGTTTTTT
CASSNRDRVTGELFF
>TRBJ1-1|TRBD1|.|TRBV28
TGTGCCGGCAGGGGGCGAAGCACTGAAGCTTTCTTT
CAGRGRSTEAFF
>TRBJ1-1|.|.|TRBV12-3/TRBV12-4
TGTGCCAGCAGCTTTTTGAACACTGAAGCTTTCTTT
CASSFLNTEAFF
>TRBJ1-1|TRBD1|once|TRBV30
TGTGCCTGGAGTCCAGGGCAGGGGGGAGGTGGCACTGAAGCTTTCTTT
CAWSPGQGGGGTEAFF
>TRBJ1-6|.|once|TRBV30
TGTGCCTGGGCGACAAGCAATTCACCCCTCCACTTT
CAWATSNSPLHF
>TRBJ1-5|.|.|TRBV27
TGTGCCAGCAGTCCTACCCCTTATCAGGGCGGGGGCAATCAGCCCCAGCATTTT
CASSPTPYQGGGNQPQHF
>TRBJ1-2|.|.|TRBV21-1
TGTGCCAGCAGCGGACTTGGGATGGCCAGGCGTAACTATGGCTACACCTTC
CASSGLGMARRNYGYTF
>TRBJ2-4|.|.|TRBV7-9
TGTGCCAGCAGCTTAGGGTCAGGCCTAGCCAAAAACATTCAGTACTTC
CASSLGSGLAKNIQYF
>TRBJ1-6|TRBD1|.|TRBV7-6
TGTGCCAGCAGTCAAACTTTATCTCAGGGGGCGGATTTGTTTAGCATGTCACCCCTCCACTTT
CASSQTLSQGADLFSMSPLHF
>TRBJ2-2|TRBD1|.|TRBV7-2
TGTGCCAGCAGCTACGCACAGGGGGCCGGGGAGCTGTTTTTT
CASSYAQGAGELFF
>TRBJ2-1|.|.|TRBV18
TGTGCCAGCTCACCGGAGCAGGTCAGGGTCAATGAGCAGTTCTTC
CASSPEQVRVNEQFF
>TRBJ1-1|.|once|TRBV27
TGTGCCAGCAGGCGACAGAATGGGAACACTGAAGCTTTCTTT
CASRRQNGNTEAFF
>TRBJ2-5|.|.|TRBV24-1
TGTGCCACGACGGAGGGGGAGACCCAGTACTTC
CATTEGETQYF
>TRBJ2-5|TRBD2|.|TRBV7-3
TGTGCCAGCAGCTCAGCGGGGGGGCCAGAGACCCAGTACTTC
CASSSAGGPETQYF
>TRBJ1-3|.|few|TRBV13
TGTGCCAGCAGCCAAGACAGCTCGTCTGGAAACACCATATATTTT
CASSQDSSSGNTIYF
>TRBJ2-4|TRBD1|.|TRBV5-4
TGTGCCAGCAGCTTGGGGACAGGGAGCCTAAACATTCAGTACTTC
CASSLGTGSLNIQYF
>TRBJ1-2|TRBD1|.|TRBV7-2
TGTGCCAGCAGCTTTGGGGACAGGGGATATGGCTACACCTTC
CASSFGDRGYGYTF
>TRBJ1-6|.|few|TRBV11-3
TGTGCCAGCAGCCAAGGGGGGGATTCACCCCTCCACTTT
CASSQGGDSPLHF
>TRBJ1-2|TRBD1|medium-sized|TRBV5-5
TGTGCCAGCAGCACCCGACAGGGGGAGGACTATGGCTACACCTTC
CASSTRQGEDYGYTF
>TRBJ2-3|TRBD1|.|TRBV10-2
TGCGCCAGCAGGGGGACAGGGGGAGCTAGAGATACGCAGTATTTT
CASRGTGGARDTQYF
>TRBJ1-2|.|.|TRBV11-2
TGTGCCAGCAGCTTAAACAGCCTGGGTTATGGCTACACCTTC
CASSLNSLGYGYTF
>TRBJ2-5|TRBD1|many|TRBV7-9
TGTGCCAGCAGCTGGGGACAGGGGGACCAAGAGACCCAGTACTTC
CASSWGQGDQETQYF
>TRBJ2-5|.|.|TRBV10-3
TGTGCCATCAGTGAAAGGGAAGGGGCAGAGACCCAGTACTTC
CAISEREGAETQYF
>TRBJ2-1|TRBD2|.|TRBV10-2
TGCGCCAGCAGCCTCGGGACTAGCGGGGGGGCTGGCTCCTACAATGAGCAGTTCTTC
CASSLGTSGGAGSYNEQFF
>TRBJ1-2|.|.|TRBV7-9
TGTGCCAGCAGCTTAAGGGGTGGCTACACCTTC
CASSLRGGYTF
>TRBJ1-5|.|.|TRBV7-9
TGTGCCAGCAGCCTAACGACCACGGGGGTGGGGCAGCCCCAGCATTTT
CASSLTTTGVGQPQHF
>TRBJ1-1|.|.|TRBV5-6
TGTGCCAGCAGCCTATCGAACACTGAAGCTTTCTTT
CASSLSNTEAFF